This T cell receptor beta chain was sequenced for a study of T-cell reconstitution after alpha-beta-depleted transplantation in children. Study-level results: It was reported that alpha-beta T cells came from several hundred expanded graft clones (about two months after transplant). After transplant, high TCRbeta diversity at day 60 in some patients arose from surviving recipient T cells and thymic progenitors. When one year had passed after transplant, most T-cell counts and diversity came from newly produced T cells.

A single count supports this clonotype. What it recognizes is unknown. Unique molecular identifiers were incorporated during preparation of the TCRbeta library. TCRdb redid the calling of the PCR reads with MiXCR, one entry per CDR3 protein. The table lists 250,000 to 400,000 distinct CDR3 sequences, 20% to 30% of them singletons. The V end lost 1 base, the J end lost 3 bases, and 6 bases lay between the germline ends. The CDR3 consists of 14 residues. Germline CDR1 and CDR2: LGHDT and YNNKEL (reference sequence). J is TRBJ1-4 and V is TRBV3-1; no firm D call. The TCR was taken from a male patient younger than 18 who had a stem cell transplant for acute lymphoblastic leukemia, so the T cells may come from the graft donor. Source: PBMCs, mostly from graft donor cells, taken 180 days after TCRalphabeta/CD19-depleted stem cell transplant. CDR3 residues: CASSQVAANEKLFF. The CDR3 coding sequence is TGTGCCAGCAGCCAAGTGGCAGCTAATGAAAAACTGTTTTTT. The variable domain in full, completed from reference TRBV3-1 and TRBJ1-4, reads DTAVSQTPKYLVTQMGNDKSIKCEQNLGHDTMYWYKQDSKKFLKIMFSYNNKELIINETVPNRFSPKSPDKAHLNLHINSLELGDSAVYFCASSQVAANEKLFFGSGTQLSVL.